These 3 T cell receptor beta chains came from one sample sequenced in a study of read filtering for tumor transcriptome and immune sequencing. This library used approximately 370 ng RNA and molecular barcoded adaptors spanning alpha/delta and beta/gamma chains. TCRdb ran MiXCR on the reads and lists one entry per CDR3 protein. The sample includes tens of thousands of distinct CDR3 sequences, approximately 15% of them seen just once. Sequencing input: a population of CD138-negative cells sorted from bone marrow. The receptor source for this set is a donor aged 40 or over with multiple myeloma.

V is TRBV29-1 and J is TRBJ2-1, with 11 bases matching TRBD2. CDR3 size: 15 residues. J was trimmed by 10 bases and V by 2 bases; bases with no gene match: 10. The V gene's germline CDR1 is SQVTM and CDR2 ANQGSEA. The CDR3 loop reads CSVEKASGRIGEQFF. The DNA of the CDR3 is TGCAGCGTTGAAAAGGCTAGCGGGAGGATCGGAGAGCAGTTCTTC.

For this clonotype: This sequence is one base from a far larger clone and is likely a read error. V gene TRBV11-3 combines with J gene TRBJ2-1; TRBD1 matches at 7 bases. The CDR3 has 15 amino acids. V lost 5 bases and J lost 8; bases outside the gene matches: 12. Looked up from germline, CDR1 is SGHNT and CDR2 is YENEEA. CDR3 coding DNA: TGTGCCAGCAGCCCTCGACGGACAGGCGGCCATGAGCAGTTCTTC. Translation gives CASSPRRTGGHEQFF.

This clonotype has ten or more counts. The chain employs TRBV20-1 and TRBJ2-1, with 11 bases lining up with TRBD2. V gave up 2 bases and J gave up 7 bases; unmatched junction bases: 7. The germline gives CDR1 DFQATT, CDR2 SNEGSKA (reference sequence). The CDR3 loop spans 15 amino acids. The CDR3 reads CSARSGTSGKNEQFF. In DNA form, the CDR3 reads TGCAGTGCTAGATCCGGGACTAGCGGCAAGAATGAGCAGTTCTTC.